This is a list of T cell receptor beta chains from one sample in a study of CD8 T cells in ankylosing spondylitis. MiXCR, applied by TCRdb to the 5' RACE reads, yields one record per CDR3 protein. The sample yields roughly 350,000 distinct CDR3 sequences, 7% to 9% seen once. Specimen: blood, either unsorted or a sorted T cell fraction (not recorded which). The receptors here all came from a male donor with ankylosing spondylitis. Both conserved end residues are part of each CDR3. D genes are given only for firm matches. Not all rows give a size; the values are once, few, many and, for expanded clones, a class.

d_gene,j_gene,v_gene,abundance,CDR3aa,CDR3nt
NA,TRBJ2-2,TRBV12-3/TRBV12-4,NA,CASSLTDAGELFF,TGTGCCAGCAGTTTGACAGACGCCGGGGAGCTGTTTTTT
TRBD2,TRBJ2-1,TRBV20-1,NA,CSARDFASGVLEQFF,TGCAGTGCTAGAGATTTCGCTAGCGGGGTCCTTGAGCAGTTCTTC
NA,TRBJ1-1,TRBV10-3,NA,CAISEGASWGTEAFF,TGTGCCATCAGTGAGGGGGCCTCATGGGGCACTGAAGCTTTCTTT
NA,TRBJ2-7,TRBV11-3,many,CASSEGYEQYF,TGTGCCAGCAGCGAGGGGTACGAGCAGTACTTC
TRBD1,TRBJ2-5,TRBV20-1,NA,CSAGGTGGETQYF,TGCAGTGCGGGCGGGACAGGGGGGGAGACCCAGTACTTC
TRBD2,TRBJ2-3,TRBV5-1,few,CASSSLGAGGPNTQYF,TGCGCCAGCAGCTCCCTAGGAGCGGGAGGGCCTAATACGCAGTATTTT
NA,TRBJ2-3,TRBV12-3/TRBV12-4,few,CASSPESSGTQYF,TGTGCCAGCAGCCCGGAGAGCAGCGGTACGCAGTATTTT
NA,TRBJ2-6,TRBV28,few,CASKSQGTGANVLTF,TGTGCCAGCAAGTCGCAGGGAACTGGGGCCAACGTCCTGACTTTC
NA,TRBJ1-3,TRBV3-1,many,CASSLGEAGNTIYF,TGTGCCAGCAGCCTCGGAGAAGCTGGAAACACCATATATTTT
NA,TRBJ2-1,TRBV12-3/TRBV12-4,NA,CASSLPEDPHNEQFF,TGTGCCAGCAGTCTGCCGGAGGACCCCCACAATGAGCAGTTCTTC
NA,TRBJ2-5,TRBV5-1,few,CASSSEEEYQETQYF,TGCGCCAGCAGCTCGGAGGAGGAGTACCAAGAGACCCAGTACTTC
TRBD2,TRBJ2-1,TRBV9,NA,CASSPGRAIDEQFF,TGTGCCAGCAGCCCCGGGAGGGCCATTGATGAGCAGTTCTTC
TRBD1,TRBJ2-5,TRBV12-3/TRBV12-4,many,CASSFPGQGIPETQYF,TGTGCCAGCAGTTTTCCCGGACAGGGGATTCCAGAGACCCAGTACTTC
TRBD1,TRBJ1-6,TRBV4-3,few,CASSQLGQGGLPLHF,TGCGCCAGCAGCCAACTGGGACAGGGAGGGTTACCCCTCCACTTT
NA,TRBJ1-5,TRBV20-1,few,CSAGGRGHQPQHF,TGCAGTGCTGGAGGGAGGGGCCATCAGCCCCAGCATTTT
NA,TRBJ2-6,TRBV20-1,NA,CSAVGGSSGANVLTF,TGCAGTGCTGTTGGGGGAAGCTCTGGGGCCAACGTCCTGACTTTC
TRBD1,TRBJ2-5,TRBV28,many,CASSFTGTGVGETQYF,TGTGCCAGCAGTTTTACCGGGACAGGGGTAGGAGAGACCCAGTACTTC
NA,TRBJ2-7,TRBV19,few,CASSTGEYEQYF,TGTGCCAGTAGTACGGGAGAATACGAGCAGTACTTC
NA,TRBJ1-4,TRBV7-8,few,CASSARALNEKLFF,TGTGCCAGCAGCGCCCGGGCCCTTAATGAAAAACTGTTTTTT
NA,TRBJ2-4,TRBV14,many,CASSQDTGRVRSRNIQYF,TGTGCCAGCAGCCAGGATACAGGCCGGGTCCGCTCTAGGAACATTCAGTACTTC
NA,TRBJ2-7,TRBV24-1,few,CATSDTRGGSYEQYF,TGTGCCACCAGTGATACCCGAGGGGGGTCCTACGAGCAGTACTTC
NA,TRBJ2-7,TRBV28,few,CASSLYDRDILYEQYF,TGTGCCAGCAGTCTTTACGATCGGGACATCCTATACGAGCAGTACTTC
NA,TRBJ1-5,TRBV7-9,NA,CASSHSTLYSNQPQHF,TGTGCCAGCAGCCATAGCACACTCTATAGCAATCAGCCCCAGCATTTT
TRBD2,TRBJ2-5,TRBV7-9,few,CASTSTGGQETQYF,TGTGCCAGCACTTCCACGGGGGGGCAAGAGACCCAGTACTTC
NA,TRBJ1-5,TRBV19,many,CASTGETGKGQPQHF,TGTGCCAGTACGGGCGAAACAGGGAAAGGTCAGCCCCAGCATTTT
TRBD1,TRBJ2-2,TRBV6-1,few,CASGGQGTGELFF,TGTGCCAGCGGCGGACAGGGCACCGGGGAGCTGTTTTTT
TRBD2,TRBJ2-7,TRBV10-3,NA,CAISDPGLAVNYYEQYF,TGTGCCATCAGCGACCCCGGACTAGCCGTTAACTACTACGAGCAGTACTTC
TRBD1,TRBJ2-4,TRBV12-3/TRBV12-4,few,CASRTGEIQYF,TGTGCCAGCAGGACAGGGGAGATTCAGTACTTC
NA,TRBJ2-5,TRBV18,few,CASSPGGSQETQYF,TGTGCCAGCTCACCGGGCGGCAGCCAAGAGACCCAGTACTTC
NA,TRBJ1-6,TRBV6-5,many,CASSYALNLRDSPLHF,TGTGCCAGCAGTTACGCTTTAAATTTGAGGGATTCACCCCTCCACTTT
NA,TRBJ2-6,TRBV12-3/TRBV12-4,NA,CASSALTTGANVLTF,TGTGCCAGCAGTGCGTTGACTACTGGGGCCAACGTCCTGACTTTC
NA,TRBJ2-1,TRBV12-3/TRBV12-4,many,CASSLERAGPPRSYNEQFF,TGTGCCAGCAGTTTAGAGCGAGCGGGCCCCCCTCGAAGCTACAATGAGCAGTTCTTC
TRBD2,TRBJ2-1,TRBV7-3,NA,CASSLLGLAGAHEQFF,TGTGCCAGCAGCCTCCTCGGGCTAGCGGGAGCGCATGAGCAGTTCTTC
NA,TRBJ2-1,TRBV20-1,few,CSAENQPNYNEQFF,TGCAGTGCGGAAAACCAACCGAACTACAATGAGCAGTTCTTC
TRBD2,TRBJ2-2,TRBV5-1,NA,CASSSETSGTGGELFF,TGCGCCAGCAGCTCGGAGACTAGCGGGACGGGCGGGGAGCTGTTTTTT
NA,TRBJ2-2,TRBV5-6,NA,CASSQAPGELFF,TGTGCCAGCAGCCAAGCCCCCGGGGAGCTGTTTTTT
NA,TRBJ2-7,TRBV9,NA,CASSVGFGQIYEQYF,TGTGCCAGCAGCGTTGGGTTCGGGCAGATCTACGAGCAGTACTTC
NA,TRBJ2-7,TRBV10-3,NA,CAINSRGGGLEQYF,TGTGCCATCAATTCAAGGGGGGGCGGCCTCGAGCAGTACTTC
TRBD2,TRBJ2-3,TRBV12-3/TRBV12-4,few,CASSLGGSGRIADTQYF,TGTGCCAGCAGTTTAGGAGGAAGCGGGAGAATCGCAGATACGCAGTATTTT
TRBD1,TRBJ2-6,TRBV29-1,many,CSVELTGTGDWANVLTF,TGCAGCGTTGAATTAACCGGGACAGGGGACTGGGCCAACGTCCTGACTTTC
NA,TRBJ2-7,TRBV5-1,many,CASSIGELSEQYF,TGCGCCAGCAGCATTGGGGAGTTGAGCGAGCAGTACTTC
TRBD2,TRBJ2-1,TRBV11-2,few,CASSLTSGSWSSSYNEQFF,TGTGCCAGCAGCTTGACTAGCGGGAGTTGGAGCAGCTCCTACAATGAGCAGTTCTTC
TRBD1,TRBJ2-7,TRBV6-5,many,CASSYRDRDYEQYF,TGTGCCAGCAGTTACCGGGACAGAGACTACGAGCAGTACTTC
NA,TRBJ1-3,TRBV20-1,few,CSAREWGTGNTIYF,TGCAGTGCTAGAGAGTGGGGGACAGGAAACACCATATATTTT
NA,TRBJ1-1,TRBV29-1,few,CSVAQNLNTEAFF,TGCAGCGTTGCCCAGAACTTGAACACTGAAGCTTTCTTT
TRBD2,TRBJ2-2,TRBV14,many,CASSYVAGNTGELFF,TGTGCCAGCAGTTATGTAGCGGGAAACACCGGGGAGCTGTTTTTT
TRBD2,TRBJ2-3,TRBV7-2,NA,CASSFTPTSGSTDTQYF,TGTGCCAGCAGCTTTACCCCCACTAGCGGGAGCACAGATACGCAGTATTTT
TRBD2,TRBJ2-1,TRBV4-2,many,CASSRGLDSGEQFF,TGTGCCAGCAGCCGAGGACTAGACAGTGGTGAGCAGTTCTTC
TRBD2,TRBJ2-1,TRBV29-1,few,CSVVNIGLAGGPWGVGEQFF,TGCAGCGTTGTGAATATCGGACTAGCGGGAGGGCCCTGGGGAGTCGGTGAGCAGTTCTTC
NA,TRBJ1-5,TRBV29-1,few,CSVSDSNQPQHF,TGCAGCGTGTCGGATAGCAATCAGCCCCAGCATTTT